This TCR beta chain comes out of a study of blood T cells in healthy people across ages. Together with a sample-barcoded 5' primer, a J-beta primer mix was included in a second PCR lasting 7 to 11 cycles. MiXCR, run by TCRdb on the 5' RACE reads, gives a single entry per CDR3 protein. The repertoire holds 1.5 million to 2 million distinct CDR3 sequences, with roughly two fifths as singletons. J was trimmed by 6 bases and V by 0 bases; bases with no gene match: 4. CDR3 size: 15 residues. Germline V lookup: CDR1 MNHNY, CDR2 SVGAGI (reference sequence). V and J are TRBV6-6 and TRBJ2-1; 8 bases fit TRBD2. Specimen: blood. This TCR was recovered from a human donor in good health. The CDR3 nucleotides are TGTGCCAGCAGTTACTCCTGGACTAGCTCCAATGAGCAGTTCTTC. Translation: CASSYSWTSSNEQFF.